What follows are 9 T cell receptor beta chains derived from one specimen sequenced in a study of siplizumab effects on memory and regulatory T cells. Sequencing was performed with immunoSEQ multiplex PCR; in TCRdb, only in-frame clones are kept and a portion is missing. The sample holds tens of thousands of clones, under 95% seen once. Sample: CD8+ T cells sorted from blood. The receptors originated from a human donor in good health.

The chain uses TRBV7-2 and TRBJ2-7; a weak D match, TRBD2 (7 bases). Looked up from germline, CDR1 is SGHTA and CDR2 is FQGNSA. The CDR3 is 15 amino acids. Trimming stripped 5 bases from V and 1 base from J, with 15 bases between. The CDR3 loop reads CASSAWGGRSYEQYF. In DNA form, the CDR3 reads TGTGCCAGCAGCGCATGGGGGGGCCGGTCCTACGAGCAGTACTTC.

The V call is TRBV9, the J call TRBJ1-2; perhaps TRBD1 as D (6 bases). Germline V CDR1 and CDR2: SGDLS, YYNGEE. CDR3 size: 14 residues. Trimming left V 3 bases short and J 4 bases short, with 13 bases between. CDR3 nucleotide sequence: TGTGCCAGCAGCGGTACGGACAGCTTCTATGGCTACACCTTC. It specifies CASSGTDSFYGYTF.

The chain recombines TRBV7-9 with TRBJ2-5; 9 nucleotides line up with TRBD1. Germline V gives CDR1 SEHNR, CDR2 FQNEAQ (reference sequence). The CDR3 spans 16 residues. The V gene end was trimmed by 5 bases and the J gene end by 4 bases; junction bases not matched to a gene: 11. The chain's CDR3 is CASSGRDRDLPETQYF. The DNA for the CDR3 is TGTGCCAGCAGCGGACGGGACAGGGACCTCCCAGAGACCCAGTACTTC.

The V gene is TRBV7-6, the J gene TRBJ2-2; no clear D. The germline gives CDR1 SGHVS, CDR2 FNYEAQ. The length of the CDR3 is 16 residues. V was cut by 3 bases and J by 3 bases, with 14 bases left in between. The CDR3 nucleotides read TGTGCCAGCAGCTTCGAAGTCTCTCGAGACACCGGGGAGCTGTTTTTT. The encoded protein is CASSFEVSRDTGELFF.

This sequence joins TRBV30 and TRBJ2-7; no clear D gene. Germline CDR1 is GTSNPN and CDR2 is SVGIG (reference sequence). This CDR3 contains 11 residues. Trimming removed 2 bases from V and 3 bases from J, with 5 bases in between. CDR3 nucleotide sequence: TGTGCCTGGAGTTCGAGCTACGAGCAGTACTTC. Its translation: CAWSSSYEQYF.

The chain is built from TRBV30 and TRBJ2-7, with 9 bases aligning to TRBD1. Germline assignment: CDR1 GTSNPN and CDR2 SVGIG (reference sequence). The CDR3 totals 14 residues. V gave up 5 bases and J gave up 2 bases; unmatched junction bases: 7. The CDR3 loop is CAWGWTGATYEQYF. In DNA, the CDR3 is TGTGCCTGGGGTTGGACAGGGGCGACCTACGAGCAGTACTTC.

The gene calls are TRBV4-3 and TRBJ2-7; 13 bases line up with TRBD2. The ends lost 4 bases at V and 2 bases at J; junction bases unmatched: 8. The length of the CDR3 is 17 residues. Germline loops: CDR1 LGHNA, CDR2 YSLEER. For the CDR3, the DNA is TGCGCCAGCAGCCCAGGGACTAGCGGGACCTACCCCTACGAGCAGTACTTC. Translating gives CASSPGTSGTYPYEQYF.

The rearrangement uses TRBV7-8 and TRBJ1-1; D unclear. The CDR3 sequence is 12 residues long. CDR1 and CDR2 (germline): SGHVS, FQNEAQ. With 3 bases removed from V and 4 bases from J, the gap between germline ends came to 6 bases. The CDR3 DNA follows: TGTGCCAGCAGCTTTTCAGCCACTGAAGCTTTCTTT. Protein sequence: CASSFSATEAFF.

This clone occurred once. The V and J genes are TRBV11-3 and TRBJ1-1; D is perhaps TRBD1 (6 bases). This CDR3 region has 14 residues. Germline loops: CDR1 SGHNT, CDR2 YENEEA. The V and J ends lost 5 bases and 1 base respectively, with 11 bases between them. The DNA for the CDR3 is TGTGCCAGCAGCGCCCAGACAGGGAACACTGAAGCTTTCTTT. Protein sequence: CASSAQTGNTEAFF.